This is a list of T cell receptor beta chains from one sample in a study of cytomegalovirus exposure and HLA in healthy donors. The assay was immunoSEQ multiplex PCR, and TCRdb's table has in-frame clones only and misses some. This table has under 200,000 clones, approximately 88% appearing once. The material sequenced was PBMCs. Every receptor here comes from a young man in good health and CMV-seropositive. Each CDR3 is given with its conserved first and last residue. A D gene is named only where the DNA matches it firmly. The size of a clone is reported for some rows only, either as once, few or many, or as a class for expanded clones.

>NA|TRBV18|NA|TRBJ1-3
CASSPAGNSGNTIYF
TGTGCCAGCTCACCAGCAGGGAACTCTGGAAACACCATATATTTT
>NA|TRBV18|TRBD2|TRBJ2-2
CASSLDRLASYTGELFF
TGTGCCAGCTCACTCGATCGACTAGCATCGTACACCGGGGAGCTGTTTTTT
>NA|TRBV7-2|TRBD2|TRBJ2-3
CASSPGTSGSTDTQYF
TGTGCCAGCAGCCCGGGGACTAGCGGTAGCACAGATACGCAGTATTTT
>few|TRBV7-2|TRBD1|TRBJ1-3
CASRLTGGSGNTIYF
TGTGCCAGCAGATTAACAGGGGGCTCTGGAAACACCATATATTTT
>NA|TRBV9|TRBD2|TRBJ2-3
CASSAPSGLAGGVRTDTQYF
TGTGCCAGCAGCGCCCCCTCCGGACTAGCGGGGGGGGTACGCACAGATACGCAGTATTTT
>NA|TRBV4-1|TRBD2|TRBJ2-7
CASSQSPGLAGGEQYF
TGCGCCAGCAGCCAAAGTCCGGGACTAGCGGGAGGCGAGCAGTACTTC
>few|TRBV4-3|TRBD1|TRBJ2-7
CASSQVRGTGYYEQYF
TGCGCCAGCAGCCAAGTCAGGGGGACAGGTTACTACGAGCAGTACTTC
>NA|TRBV6-5|TRBD1|TRBJ1-1
CASRGGTGGSEAFF
TGTGCCAGCAGGGGCGGGACAGGGGGATCCGAAGCTTTCTTT
>NA|TRBV11-2|TRBD1|TRBJ2-3
CASSRRGQGSDTQYF
TGTGCCAGCAGCCGTCGGGGACAGGGGAGCGATACGCAGTATTTT
>NA|TRBV7-3|TRBD2|TRBJ2-6
CASSLARASGRFGANVLTF
TGTGCCAGCAGCTTAGCGAGGGCTAGCGGGAGGTTTGGGGCCAACGTCCTGACTTTC
>NA|TRBV5-4|NA|TRBJ2-5
CASSLEVRGAGETQYF
TGTGCCAGCAGCTTGGAGGTCAGGGGTGCTGGTGAGACCCAGTACTTC
>NA|TRBV7-2|TRBD1|TRBJ2-1
CASSRYRGEQFF
TGTGCCAGCAGCCGTTACAGGGGTGAGCAGTTCTTC
>NA|TRBV15|NA|TRBJ2-5
CATSRVRQVQETQYF
TGTGCCACCAGCAGAGTTCGACAGGTGCAAGAGACCCAGTACTTC
>once|TRBV29-1|NA|TRBJ2-1
CSVSWGRLGNNEQFF
TGCAGCGTTAGCTGGGGCCGACTGGGGAACAATGAGCAGTTCTTC
>NA|TRBV27|TRBD2|TRBJ2-1
CASSLLDPLGLAGKVF
TGTGCCAGCAGTTTACTGGACCCTCTTGGACTAGCGGGGAAGGTCTTC
>NA|TRBV7-8|NA|TRBJ1-1
CASSPRGLGGTEAFF
TGTGCCAGCAGCCCCCGTGGCCTTGGCGGCACTGAAGCTTTCTTT
>NA|TRBV2|NA|TRBJ2-7
CASTPGHEQYF
TGTGCCAGCACACCTGGCCACGAGCAGTACTTC
>NA|TRBV6-5|TRBD1|TRBJ2-7
CASSSLTGVYEQYF
TGTGCCAGCAGCTCTCTTACAGGGGTCTACGAGCAGTACTTC
>NA|TRBV5-1|NA|TRBJ1-1
CASRLGSVLRDTEAFF
TGCGCCAGCAGGCTTGGGTCGGTCCTCCGGGACACTGAAGCTTTCTTT
>NA|TRBV14|TRBD1|TRBJ2-7
CASSQGGQGSYEQYF
TGTGCCAGCAGCCAAGGAGGACAGGGCTCCTACGAGCAGTACTTC
>NA|TRBV6-4|TRBD2|TRBJ2-1
CASSQAGEPSNEQFF
TGTGCCAGCAGTCAAGCGGGAGAACCTTCCAATGAGCAGTTCTTC
>few|TRBV7-7|NA|TRBJ2-2
CASSLLRTGRNTGELFF
TGTGCCAGCAGCTTACTACGCACTGGGAGGAACACCGGGGAGCTGTTTTTT
>NA|TRBV5-4|NA|TRBJ2-7
CASSLRQVAYEQYF
TGTGCCAGCAGCTTACGGCAGGTGGCCTACGAGCAGTACTTC
>NA|TRBV27|TRBD1|TRBJ2-7
CASSYVPGQGVGSYEQYF
TGTGCCAGCAGTTACGTCCCGGGACAGGGGGTGGGCTCCTACGAGCAGTACTTC
>NA|TRBV30|NA|TRBJ2-2
CAWSQTTNTGELFF
TGTGCCTGGAGCCAGACAACGAACACCGGGGAGCTGTTTTTT
>NA|TRBV18|TRBD1|TRBJ2-7
CASSRDSYEQYF
TGTGCCAGCTCACGGGACAGCTACGAGCAGTACTTC
>NA|TRBV6-1|TRBD2|TRBJ2-5
CASSPTSGTETQYF
TGTGCCAGCAGCCCGACTAGCGGGACAGAGACCCAGTACTTC
>NA|TRBV9|TRBD1|TRBJ2-7
CASSAGQASEQYF
TGTGCCAGCAGCGCGGGACAGGCTAGCGAGCAGTACTTC
>NA|TRBV5-6|NA|TRBJ2-1
CASPVESSYNEQFF
TGTGCCAGCCCCGTTGAGAGCTCCTACAATGAGCAGTTCTTC
>NA|TRBV28|NA|TRBJ2-1
CASSLVQGEHNEQFF
TGTGCCAGCAGTTTAGTACAGGGAGAGCACAATGAGCAGTTCTTC
>NA|TRBV6-6|TRBD1|TRBJ2-3
CTVRDRGTDTQYF
TGTACCGTCCGGGACAGGGGCACAGATACGCAGTATTTT
>NA|TRBV11-2|NA|TRBJ1-3
CASTLLGTSGNTIYF
TGTGCCAGCACGCTTTTGGGGACATCCGGAAACACCATATATTTT
>NA|TRBV6-5|NA|TRBJ1-2
CASSPRQGGSYTF
TGTGCCAGCAGTCCCCGTCAGGGCGGTAGCTACACCTTC
>NA|TRBV5-1|NA|TRBJ2-7
CASSLSFGSVDEQYF
TGCGCCAGCAGCTTGAGCTTCGGGTCCGTGGACGAGCAGTACTTC
>NA|TRBV28|TRBD1|TRBJ1-4
CASSRTGTNEKLFF
TGTGCCAGCAGTCGGACAGGAACTAATGAAAAACTGTTTTTT
>NA|TRBV15|TRBD2|TRBJ2-3
CATSRGGAGDTDTQYF
TGTGCCACCAGCAGAGGTGGGGCGGGAGACACAGATACGCAGTATTTT
>few|TRBV30|NA|TRBJ1-2
CAWSRGYYGYTF
TGTGCCTGGAGTCGGGGATACTATGGCTACACCTTC
>NA|TRBV30|NA|TRBJ2-6
CAWTNSGANVLTF
TGTGCCTGGACCAACTCTGGGGCCAACGTCCTGACTTTC
>NA|TRBV9|NA|TRBJ2-1
CASSVAVYNEQFF
TGTGCCAGCAGCGTAGCGGTGTACAATGAGCAGTTCTTC
>many|TRBV7-2|TRBD1|TRBJ2-7
CASSRDRGREQYF
TGTGCCAGCAGCCGGGACAGGGGGCGCGAGCAGTACTTC
>NA|TRBV27|NA|TRBJ2-1
CASSLSRGGEQFF
TGTGCCAGCAGTTTATCTCGAGGTGGTGAGCAGTTCTTC
>NA|TRBV27|NA|TRBJ2-2
CASSLAGRTNTGELFF
TGTGCCAGCAGTTTAGCGGGCCGAACGAACACCGGGGAGCTGTTTTTT
>NA|TRBV2|NA|TRBJ2-7
CASSADNSYEQYF
TGTGCCAGCAGCGCCGACAACTCCTACGAGCAGTACTTC
>NA|TRBV6-5|TRBD1|TRBJ2-7
CASSYGTGVEQYF
TGTGCCAGCAGTTATGGGACAGGGGTCGAGCAGTACTTC
>NA|TRBV19|NA|TRBJ2-2
CASGIAVNTGELFF
TGTGCCTCCGGGATAGCTGTGAACACCGGGGAGCTGTTTTTT
>once|TRBV5-6|NA|TRBJ2-2
CASSFYSRANTGELFF
TGTGCCAGCAGCTTTTATAGCAGGGCGAACACCGGGGAGCTGTTTTTT
>NA|TRBV9|TRBD1|TRBJ1-1
CASSVGSGGYGAFF
TGTGCCAGCAGCGTAGGATCAGGGGGCTACGGAGCTTTCTTT
>once|TRBV6-6|TRBD1|TRBJ2-2
CASADESTGGTGELFF
TGTGCCAGCGCTGACGAGAGCACAGGGGGAACCGGGGAGCTGTTTTTT
>NA|TRBV4-2|TRBD2|TRBJ2-2
CASSPLAGSTGELFF
TGTGCCAGCAGCCCCCTAGCGGGGTCGACCGGGGAGCTGTTTTTT
>once|TRBV10-1|TRBD1|TRBJ1-1
CASSDRQGAKAFF
TGCGCCAGCAGCGACAGACAGGGAGCGAAAGCTTTCTTT